These 2 T cell receptor beta chains were all obtained from the same sample, sequenced in a study of sequential checkpoint blockade in melanoma. Data came from immunoSEQ multiplex PCR; TCRdb stores just in-frame clones and leaves some out. The data show 15,000 to 20,000 clones, 70% to 75% seen once. Indicated treatment: randomized to nivolumab then ipilimumab (arm A) or the reverse (arm B). Sample: CD8+ T cells sorted from blood (inferred from file names), taken from a patient given nivolumab and ipilimumab in sequence. The receptors come from a human donor with melanoma.

J is TRBJ2-1 and V is TRBV19; D unclear. Germline lookup yields CDR1 LNHDA and CDR2 SQIVND (reference sequence). The CDR3 spans 13 residues. Trimming shortened V by 4 bases and J by 9 bases, and 13 bases separated the two germline ends. CDR3: CASSTSSVSEQFF. Written as DNA, the CDR3 is TGTGCCAGTAGTACCTCCTCGGTGAGTGAGCAGTTCTTC.

The V and J genes are TRBV6-1 and TRBJ2-1, with TRBD1 matching 9 bases. The CDR3 loop spans 15 amino acids. Germline assignment: CDR1 MNHNS and CDR2 SASEGT. The trim removed 1 base at V and 4 bases at J, leaving 2 bases unmatched. CDR3 sequence: CASSEETGGYNEQFF. CDR3 DNA sequence: TGTGCCAGCAGTGAAGAGACAGGGGGGTACAATGAGCAGTTCTTC.